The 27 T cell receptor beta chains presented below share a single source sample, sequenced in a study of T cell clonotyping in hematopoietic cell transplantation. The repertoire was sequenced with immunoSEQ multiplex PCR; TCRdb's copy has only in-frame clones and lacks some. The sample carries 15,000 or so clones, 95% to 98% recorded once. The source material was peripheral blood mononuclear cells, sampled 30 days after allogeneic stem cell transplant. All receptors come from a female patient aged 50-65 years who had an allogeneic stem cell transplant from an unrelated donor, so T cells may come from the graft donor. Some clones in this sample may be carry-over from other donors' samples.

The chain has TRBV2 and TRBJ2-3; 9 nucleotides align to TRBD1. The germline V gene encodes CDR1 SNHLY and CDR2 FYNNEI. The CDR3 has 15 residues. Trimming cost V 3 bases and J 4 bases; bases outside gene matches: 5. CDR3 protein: CASSDRDRAPDTQYF. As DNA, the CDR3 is TGTGCCAGCAGTGATCGGGACAGGGCTCCAGATACGCAGTATTTT.

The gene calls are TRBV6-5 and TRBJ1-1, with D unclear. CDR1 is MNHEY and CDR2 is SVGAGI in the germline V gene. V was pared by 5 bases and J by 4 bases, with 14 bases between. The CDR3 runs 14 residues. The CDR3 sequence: CASSGQRHSTEAFF. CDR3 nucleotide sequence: TGTGCCAGCAGTGGTCAACGACACTCCACTGAAGCTTTCTTT.

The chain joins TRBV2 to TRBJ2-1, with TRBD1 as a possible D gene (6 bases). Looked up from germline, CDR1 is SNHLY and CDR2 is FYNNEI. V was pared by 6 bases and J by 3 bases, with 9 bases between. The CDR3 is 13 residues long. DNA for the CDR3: TGTGCCAGCAGCCTACAGGGCTACAATGAGCAGTTCTTC. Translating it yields CASSLQGYNEQFF.

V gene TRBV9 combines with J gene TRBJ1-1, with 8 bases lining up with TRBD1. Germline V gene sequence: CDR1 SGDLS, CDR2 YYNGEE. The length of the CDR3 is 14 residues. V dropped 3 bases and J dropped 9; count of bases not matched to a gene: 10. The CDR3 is CASSAKQGGGKAFF. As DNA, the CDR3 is TGTGCCAGCAGCGCTAAACAGGGGGGCGGGAAAGCTTTCTTT.

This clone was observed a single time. CDR3 nucleotides: TGTGCCAGCAGTGAGACCCCAGATACGCAGTATTTT. Translation: CASSETPDTQYF. The genes are TRBV2 and TRBJ2-3; no clear D gene. The V gene lost 3 bases and the J gene lost 4 bases, with 5 bases spanning the gap. There are 12 residues in the CDR3. Germline values: CDR1 SNHLY, CDR2 FYNNEI.

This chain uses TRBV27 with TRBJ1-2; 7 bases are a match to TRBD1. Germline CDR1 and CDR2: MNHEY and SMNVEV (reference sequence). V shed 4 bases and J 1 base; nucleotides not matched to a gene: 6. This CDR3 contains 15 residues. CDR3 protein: CASSWDSHVNYGYTF. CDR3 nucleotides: TGTGCCAGCAGTTGGGACAGCCACGTTAACTATGGCTACACCTTC.

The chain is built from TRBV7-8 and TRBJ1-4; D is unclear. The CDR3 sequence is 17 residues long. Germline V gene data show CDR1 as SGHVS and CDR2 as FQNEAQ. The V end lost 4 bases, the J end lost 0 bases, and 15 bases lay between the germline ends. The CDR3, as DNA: TGTGCCAGCAGCTCCCTCCTTATTGGAGCAACTAATGAAAAACTGTTTTTT. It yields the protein CASSSLLIGATNEKLFF.

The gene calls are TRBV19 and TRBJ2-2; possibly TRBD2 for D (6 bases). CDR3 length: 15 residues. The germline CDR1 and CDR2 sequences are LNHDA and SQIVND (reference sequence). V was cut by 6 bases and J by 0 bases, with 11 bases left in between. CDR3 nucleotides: TGTGCCAGTAGGCGGGACGGTGCGAACACCGGGGAGCTGTTTTTT. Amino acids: CASRRDGANTGELFF.

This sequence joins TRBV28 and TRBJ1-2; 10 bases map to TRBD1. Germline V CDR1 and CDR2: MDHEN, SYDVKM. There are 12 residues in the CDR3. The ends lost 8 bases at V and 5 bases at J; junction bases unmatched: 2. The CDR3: CASRTGGYGYTF. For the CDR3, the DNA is TGTGCCAGCCGGACAGGGGGTTATGGCTACACCTTC.

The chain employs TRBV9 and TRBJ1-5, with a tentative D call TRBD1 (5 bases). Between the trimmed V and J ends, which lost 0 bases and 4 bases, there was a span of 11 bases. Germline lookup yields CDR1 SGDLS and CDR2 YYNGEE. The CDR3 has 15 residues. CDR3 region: CASSVGPDKNQPQHF. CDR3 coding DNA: TGTGCCAGCAGCGTAGGGCCGGACAAGAATCAGCCCCAGCATTTT.

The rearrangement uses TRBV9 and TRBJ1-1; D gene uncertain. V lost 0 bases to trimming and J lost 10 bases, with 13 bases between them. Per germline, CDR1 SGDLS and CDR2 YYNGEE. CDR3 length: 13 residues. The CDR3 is CASSVDQVAGAFF. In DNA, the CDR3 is TGTGCCAGCAGCGTAGACCAGGTTGCGGGAGCTTTCTTT. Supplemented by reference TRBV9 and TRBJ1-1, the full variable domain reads DSGVTQTPKHLITATGQRVTLRCSPRSGDLSVYWYQQSLDQGLQFLIQYYNGEERAKGNILERFSAQQFPDLHSELNLSSLELGDSALYFCASSVDQVAGAFFGQGTRLTVV.

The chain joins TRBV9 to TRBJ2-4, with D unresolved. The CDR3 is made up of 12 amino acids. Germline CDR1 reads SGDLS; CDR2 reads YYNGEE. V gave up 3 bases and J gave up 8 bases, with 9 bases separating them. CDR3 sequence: CASSGNGHIQYF. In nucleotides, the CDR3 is TGTGCCAGCAGCGGTAATGGACACATTCAGTACTTC.

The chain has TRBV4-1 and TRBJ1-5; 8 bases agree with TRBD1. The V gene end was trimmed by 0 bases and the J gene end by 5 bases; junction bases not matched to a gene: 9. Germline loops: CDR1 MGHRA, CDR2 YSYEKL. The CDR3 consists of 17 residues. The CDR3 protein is CASSQDRTGRWDQPQHF. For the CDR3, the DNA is TGCGCCAGCAGCCAAGATAGGACAGGGCGGTGGGATCAGCCCCAGCATTTT.

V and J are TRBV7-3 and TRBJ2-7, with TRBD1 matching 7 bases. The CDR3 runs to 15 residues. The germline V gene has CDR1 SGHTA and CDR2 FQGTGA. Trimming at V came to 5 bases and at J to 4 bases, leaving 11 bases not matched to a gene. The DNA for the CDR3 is TGTGCCAGCAGCCAGGGGGACGGAGTTTCGTACGAGCAGTACTTC. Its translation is CASSQGDGVSYEQYF. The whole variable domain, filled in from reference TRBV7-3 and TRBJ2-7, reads GAGVSQTPSNKVTEKGKYVELRCDPISGHTALYWYRQSLGQGPEFLIYFQGTGAADDSGLPNDRFFAVRPEGSVSTLKIQRTERGDSAVYLCASSQGDGVSYEQYFGPGTRLTVT.

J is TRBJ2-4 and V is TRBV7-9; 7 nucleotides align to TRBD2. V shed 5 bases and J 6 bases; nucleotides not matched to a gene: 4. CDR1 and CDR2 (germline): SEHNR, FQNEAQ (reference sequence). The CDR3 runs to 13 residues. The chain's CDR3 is CASSLTSVNIQYF. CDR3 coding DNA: TGTGCCAGCAGCCTTACTAGCGTAAACATTCAGTACTTC.

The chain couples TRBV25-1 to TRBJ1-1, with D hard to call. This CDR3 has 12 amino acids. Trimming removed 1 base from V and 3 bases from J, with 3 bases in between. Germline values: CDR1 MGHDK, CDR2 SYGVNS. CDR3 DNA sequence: TGTGCCAGCAGTGAATCCTACACTGAAGCTTTCTTT. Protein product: CASSESYTEAFF.

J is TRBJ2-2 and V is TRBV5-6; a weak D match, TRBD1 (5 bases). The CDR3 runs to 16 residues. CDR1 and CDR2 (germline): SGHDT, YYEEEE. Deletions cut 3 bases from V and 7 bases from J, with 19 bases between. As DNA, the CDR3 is TGTGCCAGCAGCTCGCTCCCCAGGGTACAAGGCGGGGAGCTGTTTTTT. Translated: CASSSLPRVQGGELFF.

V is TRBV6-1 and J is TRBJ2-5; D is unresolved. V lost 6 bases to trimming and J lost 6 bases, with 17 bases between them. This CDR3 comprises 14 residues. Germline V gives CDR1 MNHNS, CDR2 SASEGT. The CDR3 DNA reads TGTGCCAGCAGCCCCTTTGTGGTAGTAAAGACCCAGTACTTC. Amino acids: CASSPFVVVKTQYF.

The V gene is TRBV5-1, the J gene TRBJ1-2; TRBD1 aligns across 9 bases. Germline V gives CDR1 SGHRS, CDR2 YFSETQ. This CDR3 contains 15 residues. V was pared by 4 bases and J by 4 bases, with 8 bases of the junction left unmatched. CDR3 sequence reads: CASSIHRGHSYGYTF. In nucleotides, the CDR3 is TGCGCCAGCAGCATACACAGGGGGCATAGCTATGGCTACACCTTC.

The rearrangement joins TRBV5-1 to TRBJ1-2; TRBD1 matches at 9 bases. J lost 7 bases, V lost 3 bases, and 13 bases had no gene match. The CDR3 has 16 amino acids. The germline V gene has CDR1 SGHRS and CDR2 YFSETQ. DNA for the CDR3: TGCGCCAGCAGCTCGGATGGACAGGGGTCTAGTTCTGGCTACACCTTC. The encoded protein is CASSSDGQGSSSGYTF. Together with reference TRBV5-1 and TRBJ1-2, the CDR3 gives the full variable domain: KAGVTQTPRYLIKTRGQQVTLSCSPISGHRSVSWYQQTPGQGLQFLFEYFSETQRNKGNFPGRFSGRQFSNSRSEMNVSTLELGDSALYLCASSSDGQGSSSGYTFGSGTRLTVV.

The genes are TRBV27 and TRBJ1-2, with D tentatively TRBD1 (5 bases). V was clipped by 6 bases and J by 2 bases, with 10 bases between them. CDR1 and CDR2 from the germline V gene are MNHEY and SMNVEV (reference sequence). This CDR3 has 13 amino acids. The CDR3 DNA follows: TGTGCCAGCAGGAATGACAGCAACTATGGCTACACCTTC. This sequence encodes CASRNDSNYGYTF.

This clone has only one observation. For the CDR3, the DNA is TGTGCCAGCAGTCGTGGGGAGGGGAATCAGCCCCAGCATTTT. Its translation: CASSRGEGNQPQHF. The chain combines TRBV2 with TRBJ1-5; tentative D call: TRBD1 (5 bases). CDR1 is SNHLY, CDR2 FYNNEI, per germline. V lost 5 bases and J lost 4, with 12 bases in between. This CDR3 region has 14 residues.

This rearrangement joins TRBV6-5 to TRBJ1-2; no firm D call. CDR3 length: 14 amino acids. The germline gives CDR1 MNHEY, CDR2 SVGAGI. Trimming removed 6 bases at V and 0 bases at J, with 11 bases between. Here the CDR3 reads CASRGRSSNYGYTF. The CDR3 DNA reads TGTGCCAGCAGAGGGCGGTCTTCTAACTATGGCTACACCTTC.

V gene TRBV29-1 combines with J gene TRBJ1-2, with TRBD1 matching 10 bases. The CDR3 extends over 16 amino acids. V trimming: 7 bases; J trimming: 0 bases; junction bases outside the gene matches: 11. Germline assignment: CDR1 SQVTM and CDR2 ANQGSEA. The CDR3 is CSANLGQGRTNYGYTF. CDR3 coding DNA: TGCAGCGCTAACTTGGGACAGGGGAGGACTAACTATGGCTACACCTTC.

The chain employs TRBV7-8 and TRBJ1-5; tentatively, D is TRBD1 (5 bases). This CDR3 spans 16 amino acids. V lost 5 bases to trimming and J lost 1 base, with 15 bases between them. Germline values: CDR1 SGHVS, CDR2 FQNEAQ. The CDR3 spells CASSEYRGESNQPQHF. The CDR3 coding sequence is TGTGCCAGCAGCGAATATCGGGGGGAAAGCAATCAGCCCCAGCATTTT.

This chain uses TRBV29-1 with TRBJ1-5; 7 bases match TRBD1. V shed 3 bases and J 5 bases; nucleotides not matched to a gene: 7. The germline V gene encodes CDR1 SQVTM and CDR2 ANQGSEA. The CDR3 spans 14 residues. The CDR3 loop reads CSVDAGTAYQPQHF. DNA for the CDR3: TGCAGCGTTGACGCGGGGACAGCCTATCAGCCCCAGCATTTT. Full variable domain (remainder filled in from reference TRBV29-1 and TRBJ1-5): SAVISQKPSRDICQRGTSLTIQCQVDSQVTMMFWYRQQPGQSLTLIATANQGSEATYESGFVIDKFPISRPNLTFSTLTVSNMSPEDSSIYLCSVDAGTAYQPQHFGDGTRLSIL.

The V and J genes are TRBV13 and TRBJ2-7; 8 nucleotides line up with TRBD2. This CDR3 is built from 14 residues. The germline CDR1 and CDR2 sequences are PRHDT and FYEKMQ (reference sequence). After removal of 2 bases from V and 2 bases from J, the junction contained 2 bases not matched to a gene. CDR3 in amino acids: CASSLPGGTYEQYF. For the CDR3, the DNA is TGTGCCAGCAGCTTACCGGGGGGGACCTACGAGCAGTACTTC.